These 10 T cell receptor beta chains share one sample of origin, sequenced in a study of molecular identifiers for immune sequencing clone quantification. TCRdb re-analysed the PCR reads in MiXCR, keeping a single row per CDR3 protein. The table includes approximately 97,000 distinct CDR3 sequences, 30% to 45% detected once. What was sequenced was naive CD8+ T cells from blood, with Jurkat cell RNA spiked in. Subset reported: FACS-sorted CD8+CD4-CCR7+CD45RA+ naive T cells. Every receptor here comes from a human donor in good health. Some libraries in this study had Jurkat cell RNA spiked in.

This clonotype was picked up one time. This chain uses TRBV6-2 or TRBV6-3 with TRBJ1-1; the D is unclear. CDR1 is MNHEY, CDR2 SVGEGT, per germline. The V and J ends lost 2 bases and 0 bases respectively, with 7 bases between them. CDR3 length: 14 amino acids. CDR3 bases: TGTGCCAGCAGTTACGTGGAAGTGAACACTGAAGCTTTCTTT. Translating gives CASSYVEVNTEAFF.

This clonotype has only a few counts. This sequence joins TRBV4-3 and TRBJ2-1, with D possibly called TRBD1 or TRBD2 (5 bases each). The germline gives CDR1 LGHNA, CDR2 YSLEER. The CDR3 runs to 12 residues. Between the trimmed V and J ends, which lost 1 base and 9 bases, there was a span of 7 bases. The CDR3 loop reads CASSQGGPEQFF. Written as DNA, the CDR3 is TGCGCCAGCAGCCAAGGGGGACCTGAGCAGTTCTTC.

The table lists this clonotype with many counts. The chain joins TRBV7-3 to TRBJ2-3; 10 bases are shared with TRBD2. The CDR3 runs to 16 residues. Germline CDR1 is SGHTA and CDR2 is FQGTGA. V was clipped by 2 bases and J by 6 bases; unmatched bases: 8. The CDR3 nucleotides read TGTGCCAGCAGCTTACTGGGACTAGCGCCTACGGATACGCAGTATTTT. It encodes CASSLLGLAPTDTQYF.

The rearrangement joins TRBV9 to TRBJ2-1; no firm D call. V gave up 4 bases and J gave up 0 bases, with 8 bases separating them. Germline CDR1 and CDR2: SGDLS and YYNGEE. The CDR3 spans 14 residues. The CDR3 bases are TGTGCCAGCAGCCCCAGAGTCTCCTACAATGAGCAGTTCTTC. The encoded protein is CASSPRVSYNEQFF.

This sequence joins TRBV28 and TRBJ1-2; maybe TRBD1 (6 bases). This CDR3 contains 16 residues. The V end was cut by 0 bases, the J end by 2 bases, with 13 bases between. Looked up from germline, CDR1 is MDHEN and CDR2 is SYDVKM. As DNA, the CDR3 is TGTGCCAGCAGTTTATGGCCGGAAACAGGGAACTATGGCTACACCTTC. Its protein is CASSLWPETGNYGYTF.

This clonotype was picked up a small number of times. Because the CDR3 is missing its conserved closing phenylalanine or tryptophan, this is likely a read error. The limits of the CDR3 on the DNA are not certain, so only TCRdb's listed CDR3 is given. J is TRBJ1-3 and V is TRBV27. With termini counted, the CDR3 has 15 amino acids. Germline V gives CDR1 MNHEY, CDR2 SMNVEV (reference sequence). The CDR3 sequence: CASSLSGSLAGTKYY.

With regard to this clonotype: One base away lies a much larger clone, so this may be a sequencing read error. This sequence joins TRBV5-6 and TRBJ2-5; D is uncertain. The CDR3 has 11 amino acids. Trimming pared 2 bases from V and 9 bases from J, leaving 8 bases between. The germline gives CDR1 SGHDT, CDR2 YYEEEE. The CDR3 DNA is TGTGCCAGCAGCTTCGTCGAGGCCCAGTACTTC. It codes for CASSFVEAQYF.

This clonotype occurred a few times. The chain links TRBV29-1 to TRBJ1-1; unclear D gene. Germline V gene data show CDR1 as SQVTM and CDR2 as ANQGSEA. Trimming removed 4 bases at V and 5 bases at J, with 17 bases between. CDR3 length equals 14 residues. The CDR3 reads CSVAGTPGGTEAFF. The CDR3 DNA follows: TGCAGCGTTGCGGGAACACCGGGAGGGACTGAAGCTTTCTTT.

V gene TRBV28 combines with J gene TRBJ1-3; no definite D call. The CDR3 is 14 amino acids. V was clipped by 6 bases and J by 9 bases, with 18 bases between them. Germline CDR1 MDHEN, CDR2 SYDVKM. CDR3 in DNA: TGTGCCAGCAGCCCACCGATCCGGGGTTCCACCATATATTTT. The encoded protein is CASSPPIRGSTIYF.

This clonotype was picked up a small number of times. The gene calls are TRBV4-3 and TRBJ2-7, with D uncertain. V shed 0 bases and J shed 5 bases, with 14 bases lying between them. Per germline, CDR1 LGHNA and CDR2 YSLEER. This CDR3 contains 15 residues. The CDR3 reads CASSQDASVWDEQYF. The CDR3 nucleotides read TGCGCCAGCAGCCAAGATGCGTCAGTCTGGGACGAGCAGTACTTC.